Shown below are 17 T cell receptor beta chains from a single sample sequenced in a study of blood T cell repertoires in COVID-19. Profiling relied on immunoSEQ multiplex PCR, and the TCRdb table lists in-frame clones only, not all of them. Of 100,000 to 150,000 clones listed, around 76% are singletons. The sample comprised peripheral blood. These receptors all stem from a man aged 60-69 years with acute or convalescent COVID-19.

V is TRBV30 and J is TRBJ1-4; unclear D gene. There are 16 residues in the CDR3. Between the trimmed V and J ends, which lost 2 bases and 0 bases, there was a span of 13 bases. CDR1 and CDR2 from the germline V gene are GTSNPN and SVGIG (reference sequence). The CDR3: CAWSPLESATNEKLFF. DNA of the CDR3: TGTGCCTGGAGTCCTCTGGAGTCTGCAACTAATGAAAAACTGTTTTTT.

J is TRBJ2-2 and V is TRBV23-1; D might be TRBD1 (5 bases). TRBV23-1 is an ORF for which the function is uncertain. The CDR3 is 15 amino acids. V lost 7 bases, J lost 1 base, and 13 bases lay in between. The CDR3 protein is CASTPLGLNTGELFF. In DNA form, the CDR3 reads TGCGCCAGCACCCCCTTGGGGCTGAACACCGGGGAGCTGTTTTTT.

The CDR3 reads CASSRGAYEQYF. In DNA, the CDR3 is TGTGCCAGCAGCCGGGGAGCCTACGAGCAGTACTTC. The chain joins TRBV28 to TRBJ2-7; possible D gene TRBD2, 5 bases. Trimming cost V 6 bases and J 2 bases, with 8 bases left between them. CDR3 length: 12 amino acids. Looked up from germline, CDR1 is MDHEN and CDR2 is SYDVKM. Variable domain in full (rest from reference TRBV28 and TRBJ2-7): DVKVTQSSRYLVKRTGEKVFLECVQDMDHENMFWYRQDPGLGLRLIYFSYDVKMKEKGDIPEGYSVSREKKERFSLILESASTNQTSMYLCASSRGAYEQYFGPGTRLTVT.

This chain joins TRBV27 and TRBJ1-2, with 7 positions matching TRBD1. The germline gives CDR1 MNHEY, CDR2 SMNVEV (reference sequence). The CDR3 runs 14 residues. With V trimmed by 3 bases and J by 2 bases, 3 bases remained unmatched. The CDR3 nucleotides are TGTGCCAGCAGTTTCAGGGGACAGAACTATGGCTACACCTTC. As protein: CASSFRGQNYGYTF.

The chain carries TRBV18 and TRBJ2-5; 8 bases are shared with TRBD2. The V segment lost 6 bases and the J segment 2 bases; nucleotides outside the gene matches: 8. CDR3 size: 15 residues. Germline V gene data show CDR1 as KGHSH and CDR2 as LQKENI. CDR3 bases: TGTGCCAGCTCCCCCTTTAGCGGGGCTCAAGAGACCCAGTACTTC. This sequence encodes CASSPFSGAQETQYF.

This rearrangement joins TRBV14 to TRBJ2-7, with a tentative D call TRBD2 (6 bases). Trimming left V 5 bases short and J 3 bases short, with 14 bases between. Germline CDR1 SGHDN, CDR2 FVKESK. CDR3 length: 14 amino acids. The CDR3 DNA is TGTGCCAGCAGCGCGGGGCTCCCAGACTACGAGCAGTACTTC. Translation: CASSAGLPDYEQYF.

The J gene is TRBJ1-1, the V gene TRBV9, with a tentative D call TRBD1 (6 bases). The CDR3 sequence is 14 residues long. V was clipped by 4 bases and J by 3 bases, with 13 bases between them. CDR1 is SGDLS and CDR2 is YYNGEE in the germline V gene. Here the CDR3 reads CASSRSTGYTEAFF. The CDR3 DNA reads as TGTGCCAGCAGCCGATCGACAGGTTACACTGAAGCTTTCTTT.

V and J are TRBV9 and TRBJ1-1, with 7 positions matching TRBD1. This CDR3 is 18 amino acids long. V lost 3 bases to trimming and J lost 4 bases; unmatched junction nucleotides: 18. Germline loops: CDR1 SGDLS, CDR2 YYNGEE. The CDR3, as DNA: TGTGCCAGCAGCGAAGCCGGACAGGAGGATCCGCATGGCACTGAAGCTTTCTTT. Translating gives CASSEAGQEDPHGTEAFF.

J is TRBJ1-2 and V is TRBV10-2; 8 nucleotides line up with TRBD1. V trimming: 6 bases; J trimming: 6 bases; junction bases outside the gene matches: 9. Per the germline V gene, CDR1 is WSHSY and CDR2 is SAAADI. The length of the CDR3 is 14 residues. CDR3: CASSNRQGIHGYTF. CDR3 coding DNA: TGCGCCAGCAGCAATAGACAGGGGATTCATGGCTACACCTTC.

This rearrangement joins TRBV2 to TRBJ2-1; 10 bases match TRBD2. With V trimmed by 7 bases and J by 9 bases, 15 bases remained unmatched. The CDR3 has 16 amino acids. Germline V gene lookup returns CDR1 SNHLY and CDR2 FYNNEI. The CDR3 is CASKFSERGGQGEQFF. The CDR3 bases are TGTGCCAGCAAGTTTAGCGAGCGGGGGGGCCAAGGTGAGCAGTTCTTC.

The V call is TRBV5-6, the J call TRBJ1-1; D may be TRBD1 (6 bases). In germline, CDR1 is SGHDT, CDR2 YYEEEE. Trimming pared 0 bases from V and 0 bases from J, leaving 18 bases between. This CDR3 comprises 18 residues. The CDR3 sequence: CASSLGARGSSLNTEAFF. The CDR3 region has the DNA TGTGCCAGCAGCTTGGGGGCCAGGGGATCCTCTCTGAACACTGAAGCTTTCTTT.

The rearrangement links TRBV3-1 (or the pseudogene TRBV3-2) to TRBJ1-5; 7 bases align to TRBD1. The CDR3 runs 16 residues. Germline loops: CDR1 LGHDT, CDR2 YNNKEL (reference sequence). The trim removed 1 base at V and 2 bases at J, leaving 5 bases unmatched. The CDR3 DNA reads TGTGCCAGCAGCCAAGGTTTCGACAGGGGCAATCAGCCCCAGCATTTT. This sequence encodes CASSQGFDRGNQPQHF.

The table lists this clone with a few counts. V usage is TRBV11-3 and J usage is TRBJ1-2; 7 bases agree with TRBD1. The germline V gene has CDR1 SGHNT and CDR2 YENEEA. The CDR3 covers 15 residues. With 2 bases clipped from V and 5 bases from J, the junction kept 8 bases outside the gene matches. DNA for the CDR3: TGTGCCAGCAGCTTATCGGCGGCAGGGGGGTATGGCTACACCTTC. Its translation is CASSLSAAGGYGYTF.

This chain links TRBV6-2 or TRBV6-3 with TRBJ1-5; the match to TRBD1 covers 9 bases. V lost 4 bases and J lost 1; bases outside the gene matches: 5. CDR1 MNHEY and CDR2 SVGEGT come from the germline V gene. The length of the CDR3 is 16 residues. The CDR3 loop reads CASSSRDRASNQPQHF. Written as DNA, the CDR3 is TGTGCCAGCAGTTCCAGGGACAGGGCGAGCAATCAGCCCCAGCATTTT.

The chain couples TRBV10-3 to TRBJ1-5, with D hard to call. There are 14 residues in the CDR3. Germline V lookup: CDR1 ENHRY, CDR2 SYGVKD. The ends were cut back, 9 bases at V and 0 bases at J, with 12 bases in the middle. In DNA form, the CDR3 reads TGTGCCATTGCGACCGGGAATAGCAATCAGCCCCAGCATTTT. Its protein is CAIATGNSNQPQHF.

This clone came up a few times. This sequence joins TRBV6-4 and TRBJ2-2; TRBD2 matches at 16 bases. CDR1 MRHNA and CDR2 SNTAGT come from the germline V gene. V dropped 6 bases and J dropped 5; count of bases not matched to a gene: 12. This CDR3 is built from 19 residues. The CDR3 region is CASRGLGLAGGRRTGELFF. CDR3 DNA: TGTGCCAGCAGGGGGCTGGGACTAGCGGGAGGGCGGCGGACCGGGGAGCTGTTTTTT.

V and J are TRBV12-5 and TRBJ2-3, with 13 bases identical to TRBD2. The CDR3 is made up of 17 amino acids. The V gene's germline CDR1 is LGHNT and CDR2 FRNRAP. V lost 1 base and J lost 5; bases outside the gene matches: 6. CDR3 region: CASGLELAGGPGDTQYF. The DNA of the CDR3 is TGTGCTAGTGGTTTGGAACTAGCGGGAGGGCCGGGAGATACGCAGTATTTT.